The 24 T cell receptor beta chains listed next were all sequenced from one sample in a study of T cells in Graves' hyperthyroidism and ophthalmopathy. Amplified TCR beta CDR3 regions derived from RNA transcripts. The HTBI primer set drove a first-round RT-PCR of the TCR CDR3. TCRdb re-derived calls from the multiplex PCR reads in MiXCR, one entry per CDR3 protein. The repertoire holds over 300,000 distinct CDR3 sequences, with around 13% as singletons. The sample taken for sequencing was blood. These receptors came from a woman aged 40-49 years with Graves' ophthalmopathy.

This chain links TRBV6-1 with TRBJ2-3, with TRBD2 as a possible D gene (5 bases). V lost 8 bases, J lost 5 bases, and 17 bases lay in between. The CDR3 covers 14 residues. Germline CDR1 and CDR2: MNHNS and SASEGT. The CDR3 spells CASHLRATGDTQYF. The CDR3 DNA reads as TGTGCCAGCCATTTGAGGGCTACGGGAGATACGCAGTATTTT.

V and J are TRBV2 and TRBJ1-4; possible D gene TRBD1, 6 bases. This CDR3 is built from 15 residues. The V gene's germline CDR1 is SNHLY and CDR2 FYNNEI. The ends were cut back, 2 bases at V and 4 bases at J, with 11 bases in the middle. The DNA for the CDR3 is TGTGCCAGCAGTGAAATGGGGGCCCATAATGAAAAACTGTTTTTT. It is translated as CASSEMGAHNEKLFF.

This clonotype was picked up many times. The chain carries TRBV19 and TRBJ1-1; D is possibly TRBD1 (5 bases). This CDR3 comprises 17 residues. Germline CDR1 and CDR2: LNHDA and SQIVND (reference sequence). Between the trimmed V and J ends, which lost 5 bases and 0 bases, there was a span of 19 bases. CDR3 residues: CASSAFPEGRVNTEAFF. In DNA, the CDR3 is TGTGCCAGTAGTGCCTTCCCGGAGGGCAGGGTGAACACTGAAGCTTTCTTT.

This clonotype was found a few times. The V gene is TRBV5-4, the J gene TRBJ2-7, with a tentative D call TRBD2 (5 bases). The CDR3 totals 14 residues. Trimming removed 4 bases from V and 6 bases from J, with 17 bases in between. In germline, CDR1 is SGHNT, CDR2 YYREEE (reference sequence). CDR3 protein: CASSPDGKGLEQYF. CDR3 nucleotides: TGTGCCAGCAGCCCCGACGGAAAAGGACTCGAGCAGTACTTC.

The table lists this clonotype with many counts. The chain couples TRBV11-2 to TRBJ2-3, with D unclear. The CDR3 loop spans 13 amino acids. With 2 bases removed from V and 6 bases from J, the gap between germline ends came to 9 bases. Germline loops: CDR1 SGHAT, CDR2 FQNNGV. CDR3 in DNA: TGTGCCAGCAGCTTACGACCAGCCGATACGCAGTATTTT. Translated, it gives CASSLRPADTQYF.

This clonotype was seen only a few times. DNA for the CDR3: TGTGCCAGCAGCTGGGGACAGGGAAGCAATGAGCAGTTCTTC. It yields the protein CASSWGQGSNEQFF. The chain recombines TRBV5-4 with TRBJ2-1, with TRBD1 matching 9 bases. The CDR3 runs to 14 residues. Germline trimming cut 3 bases from V and 6 bases from J; bases unmatched to any gene: 4. Germline loops: CDR1 SGHNT, CDR2 YYREEE (reference sequence).

The chain carries TRBV7-2 and TRBJ1-1; 11 bases match TRBD1. CDR3 length equals 16 residues. With 1 base clipped from V and 1 base from J, the junction kept 2 bases outside the gene matches. The germline CDR1 and CDR2 sequences are SGHTA and FQGNSA. The CDR3, as DNA: TGTGCCAGCAGCTTAGGGACAGGGGGCAGGAACACTGAAGCTTTCTTT. Amino acids: CASSLGTGGRNTEAFF.

This clonotype came up a few times. The chain employs TRBV27 and TRBJ2-7; TRBD1 matches at 7 bases. V trimming: 1 base; J trimming: 4 bases; junction bases outside the gene matches: 7. The CDR3 runs to 15 residues. CDR1 and CDR2 (germline): MNHEY, SMNVEV (reference sequence). CDR3 sequence (DNA): TGTGCCAGCAGTTTATTGGGGGTACAGGGGTACGAGCAGTACTTC. Protein: CASSLLGVQGYEQYF.

This clonotype was recorded many times. The chain recombines TRBV29-1 with TRBJ2-3; TRBD2 is a possible D gene (5 bases). The CDR3 loop spans 15 amino acids. The V gene's germline CDR1 is SQVTM and CDR2 ANQGSEA. Trimming took 6 bases from V and 3 from J, leaving 19 bases between them. This CDR3 is CSVKQTGITTDTQYF. CDR3 coding DNA: TGCAGCGTAAAACAAACCGGGATCACAACAGATACGCAGTATTTT.

The CDR3 DNA reads as TGTGCCACCAGCAGACGGGACAGGGCCACTACAGATACGCAGTATTTT. Protein sequence: CATSRRDRATTDTQYF. The rearrangement joins TRBV15 to TRBJ2-3, with 9 nucleotides matching TRBD1. This CDR3 has 16 residues. Trimming at V came to 2 bases and at J to 3 bases, leaving 6 bases not matched to a gene. Germline CDR1 reads LNHNV; CDR2 reads YYDKDF (reference sequence).

This clonotype was detected only a few times. The chain is built from TRBV10-3 and TRBJ2-1; TRBD1 is a possible D gene (5 bases). The CDR3 length is 14 residues. CDR1 is ENHRY and CDR2 is SYGVKD in the germline V gene. The V and J ends lost 3 bases and 9 bases respectively, with 15 bases between them. The CDR3 nucleotides are TGTGCCATCAGTGAAGGGGCTAGGAGTGGTGAGCAGTTCTTC. Protein sequence: CAISEGARSGEQFF.

This clonotype was observed many times. V and J are TRBV27 and TRBJ1-6; maybe TRBD1 (5 bases). The CDR3 length is 17 residues. Germline V gene data show CDR1 as MNHEY and CDR2 as SMNVEV (reference sequence). Trimming left V 3 bases short and J 0 bases short, with 12 bases between. CDR3 region: CASSLKTVNSYNSPLHF. CDR3 coding DNA: TGTGCCAGCAGTTTGAAGACAGTCAACTCCTATAATTCACCCCTCCACTTT.

The sample holds many counts of this clonotype. The chain is built from TRBV7-2 and TRBJ2-4; D is possibly TRBD1 (5 bases). Germline CDR1 is SGHTA and CDR2 is FQGNSA. The CDR3 contains 19 residues. V lost 5 bases to trimming and J lost 0 bases, with 23 bases between them. CDR3 residues: CASSTGLGRGNIAKNIQYF. DNA for the CDR3: TGTGCCAGCAGCACTGGGCTGGGGCGCGGAAATATAGCCAAAAACATTCAGTACTTC. Full variable domain (outside the CDR3, taken from reference TRBV7-2 and TRBJ2-4): GAGVSQSPSNKVTEKGKDVELRCDPISGHTALYWYRQSLGQGLEFLIYFQGNSAPDKSGLPSDRFSAERTGGSVSTLTIQRTQQEDSAVYLCASSTGLGRGNIAKNIQYFGAGTRLSVL.

This chain links TRBV5-1 with TRBJ1-1; 8 bases agree with TRBD1. CDR1 is SGHRS, CDR2 YFSETQ, per germline. This CDR3 is built from 15 residues. With 4 bases clipped from V and 1 base from J, the junction kept 6 bases outside the gene matches. The CDR3 nucleotides read TGCGCCAGCAGCGCAGGACAGGGTCGGAACACTGAAGCTTTCTTT. Protein: CASSAGQGRNTEAFF.

This clonotype was observed a few times. V gene TRBV15 combines with J gene TRBJ2-1; D gene unclear. Germline CDR1 reads LNHNV; CDR2 reads YYDKDF (reference sequence). Trimming removed 5 bases at V and 0 bases at J, with 14 bases between. There are 16 residues in the CDR3. The chain's CDR3 is CATSPGGPGSYNEQFF. Written as DNA, the CDR3 is TGTGCCACCAGCCCCGGTGGGCCCGGCTCCTACAATGAGCAGTTCTTC.

A few counts support this clonotype. The chain carries TRBV30 and TRBJ2-7; D may match TRBD1 or TRBD2 (5 bases each). Germline CDR1 and CDR2: GTSNPN and SVGIG (reference sequence). The CDR3 totals 17 residues. V lost 0 bases and J lost 5, with 23 bases in between. Here the CDR3 DNA reads TGTGCCTGGAGTGTAGAGGGGTTGAGGGAGTGGCGCAACGAGCAGTACTTC. As protein: CAWSVEGLREWRNEQYF.

This clonotype has only a few counts. This sequence joins TRBV20-1 and TRBJ2-5; D remains ambiguous. Germline V gives CDR1 DFQATT, CDR2 SNEGSKA (reference sequence). CDR3 size: 14 residues. V lost 0 bases to trimming and J lost 5 bases, with 13 bases between them. CDR3 loop: CSARDLVVLETQYF. CDR3 coding DNA: TGCAGTGCTAGAGATCTTGTGGTTTTGGAGACCCAGTACTTC.

The CDR3 nucleotides are TGCAGTGCTAGAGATGGGCAGGTCCCGCTTCAGGGCGGCTTTGGCTACACCTTC. This translates into CSARDGQVPLQGGFGYTF. The chain joins TRBV20-1 to TRBJ1-2, with a weak D call TRBD1 (5 bases). V lost 0 bases to trimming and J lost 7 bases, with 27 bases between them. Germline assignment: CDR1 DFQATT and CDR2 SNEGSKA (reference sequence). This CDR3 region has 18 residues.

This clonotype was detected many times. This chain links TRBV5-1 with TRBJ1-2, with D hard to call. The CDR3 runs 13 residues. CDR1 and CDR2 (germline): SGHRS, YFSETQ. Trimming pared 4 bases from V and 8 bases from J, leaving 15 bases between. The CDR3 spells CASSPDSPWGYTF. DNA for the CDR3: TGCGCCAGCAGCCCAGACTCGCCTTGGGGCTACACCTTC.

This clonotype has ten or more counts. J is TRBJ2-3 and V is TRBV28, with TRBD2 matching 10 bases. J gave up 3 bases and V 7 bases, and 7 bases lay outside the gene matches. Germline CDR1 reads MDHEN; CDR2 reads SYDVKM. This CDR3 region has 15 residues. This chain's CDR3 is CASNESGRGTDTQYF. In nucleotides, the CDR3 is TGTGCCAGCAACGAGAGCGGGAGGGGTACAGATACGCAGTATTTT.

This clonotype occurred a few times. The gene calls are TRBV19 and TRBJ1-1; D not certain. Per germline, CDR1 LNHDA and CDR2 SQIVND (reference sequence). V lost 5 bases and J lost 11, with 18 bases in between. The CDR3 length is 13 residues. The CDR3: CASSPSLPPGAFF. The DNA for the CDR3 is TGTGCCAGTAGTCCTTCTCTTCCCCCCGGGGCTTTCTTT.

J is TRBJ1-1 and V is TRBV5-8; D call uncertain. V shed 1 base and J shed 0 bases, with 7 bases lying between them. The germline gives CDR1 SGHTS, CDR2 YDEGEE. The length of the CDR3 is 14 residues. CDR3 DNA sequence: TGTGCCAGCAGCTTGAACGGCTTGAACACTGAAGCTTTCTTT. Residues: CASSLNGLNTEAFF.

The rearrangement links TRBV20-1 to TRBJ1-5; 11 bases are a match to TRBD1. V gave up 6 bases and J gave up 6 bases; unmatched junction bases: 7. The CDR3 consists of 14 residues. The V gene's germline CDR1 is DFQATT and CDR2 SNEGSKA (reference sequence). Here the CDR3 DNA reads TGCAGTGCCACTGGACAGGGGGCGAGTCAGCCCCAGCATTTT. Its protein product is CSATGQGASQPQHF.

This clonotype was observed many times. This chain links TRBV19 with TRBJ1-1; D may be TRBD1 (5 bases). Trimming removed 7 bases from V and 11 bases from J, with 20 bases in between. The CDR3 is made up of 13 amino acids. Germline V CDR1 and CDR2: LNHDA, SQIVND (reference sequence). The CDR3 DNA reads TGTGCCAGTAAGCGTGTTTCAGGGCGGGATGCTTTCTTT. It translates to CASKRVSGRDAFF.